A single count supports the clone carrying this T cell receptor beta chain. The CDR3 contains 16 residues. Germline V gene lookup returns CDR1 SGHNT and CDR2 YENEEA. V was pared by 0 bases and J by 4 bases, with 6 bases of the junction left unmatched. This entry belongs to a study of shared clonotypes between healthy human individuals. The investigators split CD4+ cells into a CD45RA+ naive subset and a CD45RA-negative memory subset. Genomic DNA from each subset was divided evenly over several immunoSEQ plates. Using immunoSEQ multiplex PCR, the repertoire was profiled, and TCRdb retains in-frame clones only, with some absent. The sample has 2,500,000 or so clones; 90% to 95% are singletons.

The rearrangement links TRBV11-3 to TRBJ2-1; 7 nucleotides agree with TRBD2. The sequenced sample was naive CD4+ T cells from PBMCs. Subset meaning: CD45RA+ positively selected. This receptor was taken from a man aged 18 to 29 in good health. Some clones in this sample may be carry-over from other donors' samples. The CDR3 nucleotides read TGTGCCAGCAGCTTAGAGGGCTCTAGCGGATACAATGAGCAGTTCTTC. Protein sequence: CASSLEGSSGYNEQFF.